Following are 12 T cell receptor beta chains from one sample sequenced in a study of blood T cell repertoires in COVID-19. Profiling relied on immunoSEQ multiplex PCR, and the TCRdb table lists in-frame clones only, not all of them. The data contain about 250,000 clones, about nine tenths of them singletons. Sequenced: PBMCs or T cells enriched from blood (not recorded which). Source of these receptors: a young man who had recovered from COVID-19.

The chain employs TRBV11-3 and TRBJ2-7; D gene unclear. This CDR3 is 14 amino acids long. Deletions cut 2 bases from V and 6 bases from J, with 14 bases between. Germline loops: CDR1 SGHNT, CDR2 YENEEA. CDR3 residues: CASSLPDPNFEQYF. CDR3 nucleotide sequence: TGTGCCAGCAGCTTACCTGATCCTAACTTCGAGCAGTACTTC.

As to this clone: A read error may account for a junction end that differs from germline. CDR3 region: CASSLAGANEQYF. The DNA for the CDR3 is TGTGCCAGCAGCCTAGCGGGGGCCAACGAGCAGTACTTC. The V and J genes are TRBV11-1 and TRBJ2-7; 10 positions agree with TRBD2. The CDR3 sequence is 13 residues long. Germline V gene lookup returns CDR1 SGHAT and CDR2 FQDESV (reference sequence). The full variable domain, in which reference TRBV11-1 and TRBJ2-7 provide the parts outside the CDR3, is EAEVAQSPRYKITEKSQAVAFWCDPISGHATLYWYRQILGQGPELLVQFQDESVVDDSQLPKDRFSAERLKGVDSTLKIQPAELGDSAMYLCASSLAGANEQYFGPGTRLTVT.

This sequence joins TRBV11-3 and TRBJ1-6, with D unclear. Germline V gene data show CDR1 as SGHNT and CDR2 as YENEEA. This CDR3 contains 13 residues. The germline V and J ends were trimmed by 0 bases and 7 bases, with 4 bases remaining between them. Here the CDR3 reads CASSLDRNSPLHF. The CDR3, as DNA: TGTGCCAGCAGCTTAGATCGGAATTCACCCCTCCACTTT.

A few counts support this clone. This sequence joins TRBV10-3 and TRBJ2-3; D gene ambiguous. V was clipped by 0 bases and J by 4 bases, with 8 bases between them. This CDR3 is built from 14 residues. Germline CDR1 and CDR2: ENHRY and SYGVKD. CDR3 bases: TGTGCCATCAGTGAGTCGAGTTTCGCAGATACGCAGTATTTT. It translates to CAISESSFADTQYF.

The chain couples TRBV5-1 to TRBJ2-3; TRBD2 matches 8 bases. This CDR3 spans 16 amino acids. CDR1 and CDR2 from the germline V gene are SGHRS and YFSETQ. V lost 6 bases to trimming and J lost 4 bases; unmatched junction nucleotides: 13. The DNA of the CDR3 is TGCGCCAGCAACCCTACTTCCGGGACTAGTCCAGATACGCAGTATTTT. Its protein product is CASNPTSGTSPDTQYF.

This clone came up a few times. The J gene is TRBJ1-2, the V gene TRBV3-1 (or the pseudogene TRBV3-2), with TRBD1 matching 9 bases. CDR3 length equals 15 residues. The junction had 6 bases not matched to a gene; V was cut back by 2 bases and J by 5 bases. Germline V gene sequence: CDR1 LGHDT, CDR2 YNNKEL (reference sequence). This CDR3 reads CASSQRTGVGYGYTF. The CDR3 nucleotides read TGTGCCAGCAGCCAACGGACAGGGGTCGGTTATGGCTACACCTTC.

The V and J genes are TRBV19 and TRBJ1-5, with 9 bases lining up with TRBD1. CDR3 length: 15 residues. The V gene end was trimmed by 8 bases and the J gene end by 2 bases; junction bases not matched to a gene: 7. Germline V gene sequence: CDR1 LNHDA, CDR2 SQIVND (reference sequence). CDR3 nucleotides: TGTGCCAGTTCCAACAGGGGGCCGGGCAATCAGCCCCAGCATTTT. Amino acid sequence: CASSNRGPGNQPQHF.

This CDR3 reads CASSLGANQPQHF. The DNA of the CDR3 is TGTGCCAGCAGCTTAGGCGCAAATCAGCCCCAGCATTTT. This chain joins TRBV7-8 and TRBJ1-5; D is ambiguous. The CDR3 totals 13 residues. Between the trimmed V and J ends, which lost 1 base and 4 bases, there was a span of 5 bases. Germline V gene lookup returns CDR1 SGHVS and CDR2 FQNEAQ.

CDR3 sequence (DNA): TGTGCCAGCAGTCCCCAGGGGGCCCCAGAGCAGTTCTTC. It is translated as CASSPQGAPEQFF. V usage is TRBV6-5 and J usage is TRBJ2-1; 8 positions agree with TRBD1. Germline lookup yields CDR1 MNHEY and CDR2 SVGAGI. This CDR3 region has 13 residues. The V segment lost 5 bases and the J segment 10 bases; nucleotides outside the gene matches: 7.

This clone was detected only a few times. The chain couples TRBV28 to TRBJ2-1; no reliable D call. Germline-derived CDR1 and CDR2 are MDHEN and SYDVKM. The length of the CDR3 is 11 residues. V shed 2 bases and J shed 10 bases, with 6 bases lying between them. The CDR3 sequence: CASSLQTEQFF. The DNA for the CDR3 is TGTGCCAGCAGTTTACAGACAGAGCAGTTCTTC.

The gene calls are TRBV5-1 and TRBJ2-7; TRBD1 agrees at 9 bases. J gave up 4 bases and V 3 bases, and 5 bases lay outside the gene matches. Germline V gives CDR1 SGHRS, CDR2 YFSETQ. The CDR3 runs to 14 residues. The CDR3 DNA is TGCGCCAGCAGCTCGGGACAGGGTCGTTACGAGCAGTACTTC. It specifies CASSSGQGRYEQYF.

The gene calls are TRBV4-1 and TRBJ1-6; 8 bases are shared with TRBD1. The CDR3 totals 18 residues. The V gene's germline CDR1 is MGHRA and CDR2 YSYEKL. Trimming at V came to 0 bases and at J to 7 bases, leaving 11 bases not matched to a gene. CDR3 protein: CASSQEGQGFSRNSPLHF. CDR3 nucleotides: TGCGCCAGCAGCCAAGAAGGACAGGGTTTCTCCAGAAATTCACCCCTCCACTTT.